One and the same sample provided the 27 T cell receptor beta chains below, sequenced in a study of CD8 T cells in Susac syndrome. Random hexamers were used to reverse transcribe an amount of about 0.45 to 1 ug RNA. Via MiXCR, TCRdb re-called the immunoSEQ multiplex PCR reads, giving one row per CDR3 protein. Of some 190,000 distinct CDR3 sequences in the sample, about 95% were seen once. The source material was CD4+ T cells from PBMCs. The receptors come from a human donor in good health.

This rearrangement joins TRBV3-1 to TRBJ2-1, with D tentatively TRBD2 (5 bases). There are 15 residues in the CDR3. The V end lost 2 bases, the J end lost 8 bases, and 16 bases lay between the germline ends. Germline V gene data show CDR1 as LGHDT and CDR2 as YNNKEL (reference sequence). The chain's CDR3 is CASSQLRERGDEQFF. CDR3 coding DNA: TGTGCCAGCAGCCAACTTCGGGAAAGAGGCGATGAGCAGTTCTTC.

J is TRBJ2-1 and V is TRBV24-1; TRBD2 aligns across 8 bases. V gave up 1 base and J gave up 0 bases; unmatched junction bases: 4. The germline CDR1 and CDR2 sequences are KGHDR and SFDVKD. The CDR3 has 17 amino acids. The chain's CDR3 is CATSDFTGGSSYNEQFF. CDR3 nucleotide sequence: TGTGCCACCAGTGATTTCACGGGAGGGAGCTCCTACAATGAGCAGTTCTTC.

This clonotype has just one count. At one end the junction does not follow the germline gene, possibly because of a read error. CDR3: CASSLYTTAELFF. CDR3 DNA: TGTGCCAGCAGTTTATATACCACCGCGGAGCTGTTTTTT. The chain is built from TRBV28 and TRBJ2-2; D gene uncertain. From germline, CDR1 is MDHEN and CDR2 SYDVKM. This CDR3 has 13 residues. The full variable domain, in which reference TRBV28 and TRBJ2-2 provide the parts outside the CDR3, is DVKVTQSSRYLVKRTGEKVFLECVQDMDHENMFWYRQDPGLGLRLIYFSYDVKMKEKGDIPEGYSVSREKKERFSLILESASTNQTSMYLCASSLYTTAELFFGEGSRLTVL.

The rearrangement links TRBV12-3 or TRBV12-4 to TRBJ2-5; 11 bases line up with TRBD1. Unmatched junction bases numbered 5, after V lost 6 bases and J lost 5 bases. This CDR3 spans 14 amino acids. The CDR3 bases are TGTGCCAGCAGCGGACAGGGGGCGCAGGAGACCCAGTACTTC. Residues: CASSGQGAQETQYF.

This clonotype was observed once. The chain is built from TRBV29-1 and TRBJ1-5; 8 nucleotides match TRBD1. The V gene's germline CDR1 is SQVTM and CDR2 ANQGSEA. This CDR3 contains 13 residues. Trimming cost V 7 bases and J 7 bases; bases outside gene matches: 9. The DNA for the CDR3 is TGCAGCGCCCTTCTACAGGGGGGGCAGCCCCAGCATTTT. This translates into CSALLQGGQPQHF. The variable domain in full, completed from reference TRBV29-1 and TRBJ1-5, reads SAVISQKPSRDICQRGTSLTIQCQVDSQVTMMFWYRQQPGQSLTLIATANQGSEATYESGFVIDKFPISRPNLTFSTLTVSNMSPEDSSIYLCSALLQGGQPQHFGDGTRLSIL.

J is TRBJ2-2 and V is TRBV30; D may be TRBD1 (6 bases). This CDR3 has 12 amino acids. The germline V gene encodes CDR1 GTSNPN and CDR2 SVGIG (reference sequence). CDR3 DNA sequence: TGTACTGGGACAACGAACACCGGGGAGCTGTTTTTT. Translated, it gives CTGTTNTGELFF. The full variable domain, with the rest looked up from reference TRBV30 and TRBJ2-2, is SQTIHQWPATLVQPVGSPLSLECTVEGTSNPNLYWYRQAAGRGLQLLFYSVGIGQISSEVPQNLSASRPQDRQFILSSKKLLLSDSGFYLCTGTTNTGELFFGEGSRLTVL.

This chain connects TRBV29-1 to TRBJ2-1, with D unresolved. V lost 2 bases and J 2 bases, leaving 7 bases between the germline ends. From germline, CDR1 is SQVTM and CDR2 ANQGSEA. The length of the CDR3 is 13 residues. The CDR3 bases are TGCAGCGTTGAACCTCCCGCCTACAATGAGCAGTTCTTC. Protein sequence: CSVEPPAYNEQFF.

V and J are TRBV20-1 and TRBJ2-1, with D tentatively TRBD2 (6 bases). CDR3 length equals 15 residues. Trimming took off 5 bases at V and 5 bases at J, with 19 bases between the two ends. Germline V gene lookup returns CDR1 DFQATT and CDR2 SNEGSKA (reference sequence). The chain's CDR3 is CSAPSGARHHNEQFF. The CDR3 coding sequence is TGCAGTGCTCCGTCGGGAGCGCGACACCACAATGAGCAGTTCTTC.

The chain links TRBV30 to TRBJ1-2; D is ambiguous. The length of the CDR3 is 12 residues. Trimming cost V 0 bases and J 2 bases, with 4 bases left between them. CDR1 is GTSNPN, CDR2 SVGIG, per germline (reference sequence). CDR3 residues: CAWSVSNYGYTF. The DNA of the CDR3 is TGTGCCTGGAGTGTATCAAACTATGGCTACACCTTC.

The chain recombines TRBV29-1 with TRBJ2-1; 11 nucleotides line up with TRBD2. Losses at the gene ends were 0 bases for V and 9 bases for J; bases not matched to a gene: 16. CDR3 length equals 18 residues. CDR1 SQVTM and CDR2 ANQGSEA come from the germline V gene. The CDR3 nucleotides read TGCAGCGTTGAAGACCTAGCGGGAGGCTGGCCCTGGGGTGGTGAGCAGTTCTTC. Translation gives CSVEDLAGGWPWGGEQFF.

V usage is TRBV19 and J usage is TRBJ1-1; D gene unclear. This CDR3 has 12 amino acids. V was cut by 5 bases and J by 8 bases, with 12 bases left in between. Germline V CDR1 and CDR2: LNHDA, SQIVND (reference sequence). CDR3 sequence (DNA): TGTGCCAGTAGTCGACAAGACGTCGAAGCTTTCTTT. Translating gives CASSRQDVEAFF.

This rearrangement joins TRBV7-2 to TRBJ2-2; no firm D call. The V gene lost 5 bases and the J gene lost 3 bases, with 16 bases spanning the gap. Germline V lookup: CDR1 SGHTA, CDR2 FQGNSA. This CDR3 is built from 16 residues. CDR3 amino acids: CASSAVGSRDTGELFF. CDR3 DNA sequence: TGTGCCAGCAGCGCCGTTGGGTCACGGGACACCGGGGAGCTGTTTTTT.

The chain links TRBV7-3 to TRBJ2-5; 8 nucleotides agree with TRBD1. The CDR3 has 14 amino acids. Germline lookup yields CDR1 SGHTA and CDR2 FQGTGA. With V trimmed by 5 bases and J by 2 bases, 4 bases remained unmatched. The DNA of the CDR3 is TGTGCCAGCAGCCCGACAGGGGTGCAAGAGACCCAGTACTTC. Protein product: CASSPTGVQETQYF. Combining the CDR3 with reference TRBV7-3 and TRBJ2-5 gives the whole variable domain GAGVSQTPSNKVTEKGKYVELRCDPISGHTALYWYRQSLGQGPEFLIYFQGTGAADDSGLPNDRFFAVRPEGSVSTLKIQRTERGDSAVYLCASSPTGVQETQYFGPGTRLLVL.

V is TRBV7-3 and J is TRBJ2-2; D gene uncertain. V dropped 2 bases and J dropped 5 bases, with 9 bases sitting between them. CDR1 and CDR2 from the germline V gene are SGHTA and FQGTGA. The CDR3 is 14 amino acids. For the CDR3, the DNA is TGTGCCAGCAGCTTAGTCCCGTCGACCGGGGAGCTGTTTTTT. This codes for CASSLVPSTGELFF.

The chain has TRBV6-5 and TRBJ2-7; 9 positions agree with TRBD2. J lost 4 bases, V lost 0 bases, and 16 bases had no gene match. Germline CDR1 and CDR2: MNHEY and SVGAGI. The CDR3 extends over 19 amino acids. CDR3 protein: CASSYSRLAGRQVGYEQYF. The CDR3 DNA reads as TGTGCCAGCAGTTACTCTCGGCTAGCGGGAAGGCAGGTGGGATACGAGCAGTACTTC.

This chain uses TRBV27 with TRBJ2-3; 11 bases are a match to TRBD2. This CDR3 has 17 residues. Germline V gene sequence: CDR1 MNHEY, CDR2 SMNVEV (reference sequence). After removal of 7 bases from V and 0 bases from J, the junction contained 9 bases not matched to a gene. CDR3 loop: CASTKIAGGPSTDTQYF. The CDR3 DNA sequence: TGTGCCAGCACCAAAATAGCGGGAGGGCCTAGCACAGATACGCAGTATTTT.

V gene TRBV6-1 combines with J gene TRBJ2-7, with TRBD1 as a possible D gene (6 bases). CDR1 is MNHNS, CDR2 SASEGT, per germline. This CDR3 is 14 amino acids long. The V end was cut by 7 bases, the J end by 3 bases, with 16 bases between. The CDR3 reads CASTTSQGSYEQYF. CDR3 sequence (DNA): TGTGCCAGCACTACCAGTCAGGGGAGCTACGAGCAGTACTTC.

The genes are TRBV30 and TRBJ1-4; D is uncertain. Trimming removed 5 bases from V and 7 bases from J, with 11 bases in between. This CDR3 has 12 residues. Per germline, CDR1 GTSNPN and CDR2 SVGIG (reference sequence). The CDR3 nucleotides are TGTGCCTGGGGACGGGATGGTGAAAAACTGTTTTTT. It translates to CAWGRDGEKLFF.

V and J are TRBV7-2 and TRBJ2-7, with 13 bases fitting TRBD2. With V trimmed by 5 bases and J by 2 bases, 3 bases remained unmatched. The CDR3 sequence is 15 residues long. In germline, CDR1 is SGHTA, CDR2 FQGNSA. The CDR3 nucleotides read TGTGCCAGCAGCGCAACTAGCGGGAGGGCCTACGAGCAGTACTTC. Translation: CASSATSGRAYEQYF. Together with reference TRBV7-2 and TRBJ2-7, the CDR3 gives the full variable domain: GAGVSQSPSNKVTEKGKDVELRCDPISGHTALYWYRQSLGQGLEFLIYFQGNSAPDKSGLPSDRFSAERTGGSVSTLTIQRTQQEDSAVYLCASSATSGRAYEQYFGPGTRLTVT.

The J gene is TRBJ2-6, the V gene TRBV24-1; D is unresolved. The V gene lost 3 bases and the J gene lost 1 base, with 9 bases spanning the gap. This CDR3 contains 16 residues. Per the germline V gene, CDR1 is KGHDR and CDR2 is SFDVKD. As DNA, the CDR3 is TGTGCCACCAGTGATCCTACACAGTCTGGGGCCAACGTCCTGACTTTC. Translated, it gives CATSDPTQSGANVLTF.

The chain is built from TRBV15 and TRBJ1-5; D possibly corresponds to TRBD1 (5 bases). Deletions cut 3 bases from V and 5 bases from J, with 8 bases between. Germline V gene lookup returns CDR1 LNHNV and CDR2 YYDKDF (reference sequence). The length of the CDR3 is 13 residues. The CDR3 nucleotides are TGTGCCACCAGCAGCGGGGGGGATCAGCCCCAGCATTTT. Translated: CATSSGGDQPQHF.

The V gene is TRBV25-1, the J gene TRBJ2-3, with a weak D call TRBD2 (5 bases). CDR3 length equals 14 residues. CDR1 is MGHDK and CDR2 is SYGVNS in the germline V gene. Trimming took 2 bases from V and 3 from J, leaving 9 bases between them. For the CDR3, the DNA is TGTGCCAGCAGTGAAAGTGGAGGAACAGATACGCAGTATTTT. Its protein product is CASSESGGTDTQYF.

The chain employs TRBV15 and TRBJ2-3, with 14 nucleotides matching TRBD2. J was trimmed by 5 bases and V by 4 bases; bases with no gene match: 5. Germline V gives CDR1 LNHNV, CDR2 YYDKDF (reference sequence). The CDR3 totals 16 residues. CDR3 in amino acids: CATSTRLAGGGDTQYF. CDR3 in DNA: TGTGCCACCAGCACCCGACTAGCGGGAGGGGGAGATACGCAGTATTTT.

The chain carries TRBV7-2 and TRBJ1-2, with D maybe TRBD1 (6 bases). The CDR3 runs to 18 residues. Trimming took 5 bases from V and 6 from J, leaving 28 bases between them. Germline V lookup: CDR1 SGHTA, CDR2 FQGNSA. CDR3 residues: CASSRQSRALQGLDGYTF. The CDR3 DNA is TGTGCCAGCAGCCGACAATCCCGGGCCCTTCAGGGGTTAGATGGCTACACCTTC.

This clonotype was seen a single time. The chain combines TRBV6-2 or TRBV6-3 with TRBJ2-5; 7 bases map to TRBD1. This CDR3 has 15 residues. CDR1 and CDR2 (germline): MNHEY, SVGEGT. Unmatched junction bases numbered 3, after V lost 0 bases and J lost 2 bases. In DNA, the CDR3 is TGTGCCAGCAGTTACTCGGGACAGCTACAAGAGACCCAGTACTTC. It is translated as CASSYSGQLQETQYF.

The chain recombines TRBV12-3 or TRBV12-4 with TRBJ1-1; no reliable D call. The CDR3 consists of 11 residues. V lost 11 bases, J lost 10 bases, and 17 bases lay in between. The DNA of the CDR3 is TGTGCCGCCAAAAGAGCGATGCGAGCTTTCTTT. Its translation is CAAKRAMRAFF.

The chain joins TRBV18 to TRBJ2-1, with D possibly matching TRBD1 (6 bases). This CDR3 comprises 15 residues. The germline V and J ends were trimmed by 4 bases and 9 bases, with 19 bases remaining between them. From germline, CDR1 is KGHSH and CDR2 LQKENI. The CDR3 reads CASSLGTHVGGEQFF. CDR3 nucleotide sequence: TGTGCCAGCTCACTGGGGACACACGTTGGAGGTGAGCAGTTCTTC.